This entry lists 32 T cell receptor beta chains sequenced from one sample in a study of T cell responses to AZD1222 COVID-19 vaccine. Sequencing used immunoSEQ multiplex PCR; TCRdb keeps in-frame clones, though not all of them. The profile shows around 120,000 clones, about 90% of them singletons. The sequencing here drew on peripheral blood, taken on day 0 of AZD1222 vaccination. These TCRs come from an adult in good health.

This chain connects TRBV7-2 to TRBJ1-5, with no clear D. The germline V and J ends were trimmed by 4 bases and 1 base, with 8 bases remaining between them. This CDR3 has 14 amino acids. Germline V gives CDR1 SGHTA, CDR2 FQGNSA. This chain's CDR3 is CASSSGRSNQPQHF. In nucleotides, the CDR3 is TGTGCCAGCAGCTCCGGACGGAGCAATCAGCCCCAGCATTTT.

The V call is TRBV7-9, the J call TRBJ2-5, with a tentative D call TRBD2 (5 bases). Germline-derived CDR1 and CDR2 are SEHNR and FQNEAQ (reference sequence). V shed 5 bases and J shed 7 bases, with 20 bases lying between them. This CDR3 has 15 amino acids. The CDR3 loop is CASSPREGPEGTQYF. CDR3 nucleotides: TGTGCCAGCAGCCCAAGAGAGGGTCCCGAGGGGACCCAGTACTTC.

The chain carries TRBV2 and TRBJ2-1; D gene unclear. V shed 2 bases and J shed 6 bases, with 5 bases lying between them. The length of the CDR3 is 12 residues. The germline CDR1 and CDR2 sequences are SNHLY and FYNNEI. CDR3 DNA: TGTGCCAGCAGTGAATCGGGCAATGAGCAGTTCTTC. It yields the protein CASSESGNEQFF. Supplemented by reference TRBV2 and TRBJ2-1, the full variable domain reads EPEVTQTPSHQVTQMGQEVILRCVPISNHLYFYWYRQILGQKVEFLVSFYNNEISEKSEIFDDQFSVERPDGSNFTLKIRSTKLEDSAMYFCASSESGNEQFFGPGTRLTVL.

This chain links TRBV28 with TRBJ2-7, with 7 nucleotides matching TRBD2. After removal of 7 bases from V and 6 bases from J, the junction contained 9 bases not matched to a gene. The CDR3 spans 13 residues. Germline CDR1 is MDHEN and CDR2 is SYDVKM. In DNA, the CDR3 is TGTGCCAGCAAATACCGGGCTAGCGGCGAGCAGTACTTC. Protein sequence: CASKYRASGEQYF.

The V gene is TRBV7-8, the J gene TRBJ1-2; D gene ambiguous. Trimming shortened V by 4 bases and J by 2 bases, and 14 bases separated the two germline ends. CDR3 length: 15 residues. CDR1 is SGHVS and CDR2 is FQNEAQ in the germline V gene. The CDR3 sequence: CASSSWTPGNYGYTF. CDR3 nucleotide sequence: TGTGCCAGCAGCTCATGGACCCCGGGGAACTATGGCTACACCTTC.

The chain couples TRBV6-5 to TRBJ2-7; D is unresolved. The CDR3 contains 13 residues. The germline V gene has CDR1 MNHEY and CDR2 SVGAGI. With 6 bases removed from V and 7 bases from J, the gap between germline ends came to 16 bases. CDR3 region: CASRHLPGEEQYF. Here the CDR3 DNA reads TGTGCCAGCAGACACCTCCCGGGTGAAGAGCAGTACTTC.

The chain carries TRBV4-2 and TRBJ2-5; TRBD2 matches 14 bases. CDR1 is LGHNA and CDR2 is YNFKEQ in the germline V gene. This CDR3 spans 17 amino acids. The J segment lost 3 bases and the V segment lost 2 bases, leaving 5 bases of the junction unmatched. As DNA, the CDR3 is TGTGCCAGCAGCCAACGGACTAGCGGGGGGCCCGAAGAGACCCAGTACTTC. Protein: CASSQRTSGGPEETQYF.

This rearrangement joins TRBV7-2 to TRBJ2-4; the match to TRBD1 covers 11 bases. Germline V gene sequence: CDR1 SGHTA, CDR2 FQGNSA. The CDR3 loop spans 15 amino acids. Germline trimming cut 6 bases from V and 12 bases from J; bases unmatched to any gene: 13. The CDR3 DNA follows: TGTGCCAGCAGAAAAGCAATGGGACAGGGGGGCCATCAGTACTTC. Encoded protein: CASRKAMGQGGHQYF.

The CDR3 reads CSVEAVNTEAFF. Written as DNA, the CDR3 is TGCAGCGTTGAAGCAGTAAACACTGAAGCTTTCTTT. The V gene is TRBV29-1, the J gene TRBJ1-1, with unresolved D. CDR3 length equals 12 residues. The V gene lost 1 base and the J gene lost 2 bases, with 5 bases spanning the gap. The germline CDR1 and CDR2 sequences are SQVTM and ANQGSEA.

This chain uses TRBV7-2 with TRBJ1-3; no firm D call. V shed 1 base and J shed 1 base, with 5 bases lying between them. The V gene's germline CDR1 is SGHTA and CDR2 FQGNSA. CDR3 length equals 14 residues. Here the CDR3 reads CASSLGRSGNTIYF. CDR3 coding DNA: TGTGCCAGCAGCTTAGGCCGATCTGGAAACACCATATATTTT. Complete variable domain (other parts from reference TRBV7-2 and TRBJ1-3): GAGVSQSPSNKVTEKGKDVELRCDPISGHTALYWYRQSLGQGLEFLIYFQGNSAPDKSGLPSDRFSAERTGGSVSTLTIQRTQQEDSAVYLCASSLGRSGNTIYFGEGSWLTVV.

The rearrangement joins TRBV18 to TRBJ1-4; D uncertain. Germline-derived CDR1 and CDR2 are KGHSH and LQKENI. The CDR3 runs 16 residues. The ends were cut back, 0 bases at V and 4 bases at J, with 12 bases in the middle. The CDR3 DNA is TGTGCCAGCTCACCACCCGAGGGAGAATTTAATGAAAAACTGTTTTTT. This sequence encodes CASSPPEGEFNEKLFF.

CDR3 bases: TGTGCCACCAAGGACCGAAGTAATAATTCACCCCTCCACTTT. Protein sequence: CATKDRSNNSPLHF. The chain combines TRBV10-3 with TRBJ1-6; D not resolved. CDR3 size: 14 residues. CDR1 and CDR2 from the germline V gene are ENHRY and SYGVKD. Between the trimmed V and J ends, which lost 10 bases and 5 bases, there was a span of 15 bases.

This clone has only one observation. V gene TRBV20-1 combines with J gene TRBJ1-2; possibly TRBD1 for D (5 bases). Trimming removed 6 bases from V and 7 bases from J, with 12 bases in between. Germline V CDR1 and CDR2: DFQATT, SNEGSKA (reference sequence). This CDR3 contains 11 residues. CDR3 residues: CSAGRDGGYTF. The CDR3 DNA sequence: TGCAGTGCGGGACGGGACGGTGGCTACACCTTC.

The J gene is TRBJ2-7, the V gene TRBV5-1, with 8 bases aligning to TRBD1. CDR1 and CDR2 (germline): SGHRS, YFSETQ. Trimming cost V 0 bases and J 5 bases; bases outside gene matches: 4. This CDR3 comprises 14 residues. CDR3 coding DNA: TGCGCCAGCAGCTTGGGGACAGGGATCCACGAGCAGTACTTC. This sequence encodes CASSLGTGIHEQYF. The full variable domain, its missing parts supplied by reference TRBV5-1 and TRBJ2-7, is KAGVTQTPRYLIKTRGQQVTLSCSPISGHRSVSWYQQTPGQGLQFLFEYFSETQRNKGNFPGRFSGRQFSNSRSEMNVSTLELGDSALYLCASSLGTGIHEQYFGPGTRLTVT.

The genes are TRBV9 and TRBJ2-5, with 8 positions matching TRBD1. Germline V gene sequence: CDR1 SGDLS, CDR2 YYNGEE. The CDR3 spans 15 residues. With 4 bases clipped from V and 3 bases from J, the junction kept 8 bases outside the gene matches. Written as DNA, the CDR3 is TGTGCCAGCAGCCCTCAGGACAGGGTGGAAGAGACCCAGTACTTC. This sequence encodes CASSPQDRVEETQYF.

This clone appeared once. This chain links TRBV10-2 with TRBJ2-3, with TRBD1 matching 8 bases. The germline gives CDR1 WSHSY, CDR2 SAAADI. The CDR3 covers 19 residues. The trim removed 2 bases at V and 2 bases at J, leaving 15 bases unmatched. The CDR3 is CASSESLAGGGYLTDTQYF. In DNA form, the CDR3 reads TGCGCCAGCAGTGAGAGTCTAGCAGGGGGCGGTTATCTCACAGATACGCAGTATTTT.

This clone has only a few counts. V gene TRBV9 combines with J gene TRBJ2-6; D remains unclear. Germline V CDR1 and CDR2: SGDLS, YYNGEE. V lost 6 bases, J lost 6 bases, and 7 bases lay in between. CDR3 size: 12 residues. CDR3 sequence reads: CASKSEANVLTF. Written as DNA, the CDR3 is TGTGCCAGCAAGTCCGAGGCCAACGTCCTGACTTTC.

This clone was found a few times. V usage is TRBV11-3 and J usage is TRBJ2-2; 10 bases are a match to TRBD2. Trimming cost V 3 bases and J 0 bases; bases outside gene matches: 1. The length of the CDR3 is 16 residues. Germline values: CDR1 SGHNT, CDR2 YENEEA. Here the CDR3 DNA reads TGTGCCAGCAGCTTCGGACTAGCGGCGAACACCGGGGAGCTGTTTTTT. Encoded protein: CASSFGLAANTGELFF.

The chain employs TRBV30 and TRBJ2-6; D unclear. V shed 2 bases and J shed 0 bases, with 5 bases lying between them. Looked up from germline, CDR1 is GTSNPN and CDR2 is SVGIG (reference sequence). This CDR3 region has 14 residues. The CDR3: CAWSWFSGANVLTF. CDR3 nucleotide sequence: TGTGCCTGGAGTTGGTTCTCTGGGGCCAACGTCCTGACTTTC.

CDR3 nucleotides: TGTGCCAGCAGTTTAGTGGGGGGGGCCGGCGAGCAGTACTTC. Translation gives CASSLVGGAGEQYF. The V and J genes are TRBV27 and TRBJ2-7; possible D gene TRBD2, 7 bases. The V end lost 2 bases, the J end lost 6 bases, and 14 bases lay between the germline ends. There are 14 residues in the CDR3. Germline V gene sequence: CDR1 MNHEY, CDR2 SMNVEV (reference sequence).

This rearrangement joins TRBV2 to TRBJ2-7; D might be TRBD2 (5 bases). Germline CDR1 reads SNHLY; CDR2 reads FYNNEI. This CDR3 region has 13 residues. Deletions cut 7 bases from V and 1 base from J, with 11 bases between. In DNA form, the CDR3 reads TGTGCCAGCACTAACGGGATTTCCTACGAGCAGTACTTC. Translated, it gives CASTNGISYEQYF.

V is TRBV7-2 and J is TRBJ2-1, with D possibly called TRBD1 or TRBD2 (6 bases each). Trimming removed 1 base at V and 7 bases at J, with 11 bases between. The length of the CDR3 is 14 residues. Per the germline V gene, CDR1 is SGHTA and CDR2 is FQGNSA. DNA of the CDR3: TGTGCCAGCAGCTTAGGGGGGGCGGAAAATGAGCAGTTCTTC. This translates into CASSLGGAENEQFF.

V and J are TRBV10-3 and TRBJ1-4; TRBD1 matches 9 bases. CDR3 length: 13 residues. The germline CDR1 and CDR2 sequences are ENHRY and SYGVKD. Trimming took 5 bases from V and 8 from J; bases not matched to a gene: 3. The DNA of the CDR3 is TGTGCCATCAGTCGGGACAGGGACGAAAAACTGTTTTTT. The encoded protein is CAISRDRDEKLFF.

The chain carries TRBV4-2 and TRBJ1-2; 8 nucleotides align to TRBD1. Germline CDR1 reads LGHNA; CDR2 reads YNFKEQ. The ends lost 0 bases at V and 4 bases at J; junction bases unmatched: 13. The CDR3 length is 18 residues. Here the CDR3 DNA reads TGTGCCAGCAGCCAAGATGACCCCCGGACAGGGACGATCTATGGCTACACCTTC. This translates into CASSQDDPRTGTIYGYTF.

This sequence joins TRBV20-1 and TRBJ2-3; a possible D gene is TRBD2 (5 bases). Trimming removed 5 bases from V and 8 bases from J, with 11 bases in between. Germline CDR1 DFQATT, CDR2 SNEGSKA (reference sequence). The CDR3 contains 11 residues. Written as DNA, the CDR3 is TGCAGTGCTCCGGCGGAGGCTACGCAGTATTTT. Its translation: CSAPAEATQYF.

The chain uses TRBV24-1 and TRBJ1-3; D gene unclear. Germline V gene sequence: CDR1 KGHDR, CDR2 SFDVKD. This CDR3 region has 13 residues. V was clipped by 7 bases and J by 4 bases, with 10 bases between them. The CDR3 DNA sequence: TGTGCCACCAGCCCGAAAGGGGGAAACACCATATATTTT. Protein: CATSPKGGNTIYF.

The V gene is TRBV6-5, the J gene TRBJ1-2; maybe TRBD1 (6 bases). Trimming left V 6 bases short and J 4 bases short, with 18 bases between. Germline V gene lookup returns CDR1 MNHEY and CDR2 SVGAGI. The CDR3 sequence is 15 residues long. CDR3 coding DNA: TGTGCCAGCAGGGAGGGGGGGGAAGTGAGCTATGGCTACACCTTC. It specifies CASREGGEVSYGYTF.

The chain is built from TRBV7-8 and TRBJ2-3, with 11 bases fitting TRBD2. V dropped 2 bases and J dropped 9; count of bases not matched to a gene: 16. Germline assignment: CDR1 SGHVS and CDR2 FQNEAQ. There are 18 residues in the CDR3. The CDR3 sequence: CASSLLAGSTSGIRTQYF. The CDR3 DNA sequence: TGTGCCAGCAGCTTATTAGCCGGTTCGACTAGCGGGATTAGGACGCAGTATTTT.

The CDR3: CASSVSGGTNTGELFF. The CDR3, as DNA: TGTGCCAGCAGCGTTAGCGGGGGGACGAACACCGGGGAGCTGTTTTTT. The V and J genes are TRBV9 and TRBJ2-2; 10 bases fit TRBD2. Germline trimming cut 2 bases from V and 0 bases from J; bases unmatched to any gene: 1. Germline lookup yields CDR1 SGDLS and CDR2 YYNGEE. The CDR3 runs 16 residues.

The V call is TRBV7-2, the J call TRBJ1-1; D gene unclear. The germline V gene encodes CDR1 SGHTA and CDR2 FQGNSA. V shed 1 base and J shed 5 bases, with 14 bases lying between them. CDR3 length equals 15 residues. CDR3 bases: TGTGCCAGCAGCTTAGTAGCGGGTTCTTATACTGAAGCTTTCTTT. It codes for CASSLVAGSYTEAFF.

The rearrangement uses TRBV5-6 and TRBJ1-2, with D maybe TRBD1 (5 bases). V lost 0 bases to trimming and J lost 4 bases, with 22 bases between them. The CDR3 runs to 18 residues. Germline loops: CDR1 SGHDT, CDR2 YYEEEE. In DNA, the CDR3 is TGTGCCAGCAGCTTGGATGAGCTACGGGCCTTGGGGCTCTATGGCTACACCTTC. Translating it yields CASSLDELRALGLYGYTF.

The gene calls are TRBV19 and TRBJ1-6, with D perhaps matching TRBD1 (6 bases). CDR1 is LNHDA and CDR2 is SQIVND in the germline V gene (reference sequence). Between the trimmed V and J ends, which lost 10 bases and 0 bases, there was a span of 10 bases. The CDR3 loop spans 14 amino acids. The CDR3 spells CATGQYSYNSPLHF. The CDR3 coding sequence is TGTGCCACCGGACAGTACTCCTATAATTCACCCCTCCACTTT.